This TCR beta chain originates from a study of shared T cell receptors in the human thymus. Germline CDR1 and CDR2: MDHEN and SYDVKM. This CDR3 region has 14 residues. V was shortened by 3 bases and J by 2 bases, with 11 bases between the two germline ends. Produced via immunoSEQ multiplex PCR; TCRdb's table is partial and in-frame only. The sample carries 550,000 to 800,000 clones, 80% to 90% recorded once. This sample was also put to use in a study of human thymus T cells. That source reports: Infants, healthy and Finnish, who were having corrective surgery for congenital heart defects served as donors. During corrective heart surgery, resections were taken, and the thymus tissue came from them. Thymic and blood repertoires showed apparently biased V and J gene usage. Related research reported highly overlapping thymic repertoires among unrelated individuals.

The chain recombines TRBV28 with TRBJ2-7; tentatively, D is TRBD2 (5 bases). Sequencing was performed on thymocytes. This TCR was sampled from a girl less than two years old with a congenital heart defect. This CDR3 reads CASSFLATAYEQYF. CDR3 bases: TGTGCCAGCAGTTTTTTAGCGACCGCCTACGAGCAGTACTTC.